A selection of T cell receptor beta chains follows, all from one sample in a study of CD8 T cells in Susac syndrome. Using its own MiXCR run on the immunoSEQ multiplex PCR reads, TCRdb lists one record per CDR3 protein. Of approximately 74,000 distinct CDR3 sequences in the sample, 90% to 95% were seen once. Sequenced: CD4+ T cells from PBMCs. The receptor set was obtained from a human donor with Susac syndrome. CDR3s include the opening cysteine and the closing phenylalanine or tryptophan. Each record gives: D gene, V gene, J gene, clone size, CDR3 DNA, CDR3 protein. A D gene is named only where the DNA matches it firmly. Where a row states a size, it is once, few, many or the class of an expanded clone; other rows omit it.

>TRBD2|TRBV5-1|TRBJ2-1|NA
TGCGCCAGCAGCTCTCGGGAGGGCAGCTCCTACAATGAGCAGTTCTTC
CASSSREGSSYNEQFF
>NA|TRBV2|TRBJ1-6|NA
TGTGCCAGCAGCCCGGAGGACCCCGCCAGATCACCCCTCCACTTT
CASSPEDPARSPLHF
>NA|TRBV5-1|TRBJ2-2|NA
TGCGCCAGCAGCTTTGGGGATAGGGGCACCGGGGAGCTGTTTTTT
CASSFGDRGTGELFF
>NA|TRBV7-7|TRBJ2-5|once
TGTGCTAGCAGCTTATCCGGGAGAAGCCAGGTGGTAACCCAGTACTTC
CASSLSGRSQVVTQYF
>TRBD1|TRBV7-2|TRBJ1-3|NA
TGTGCCAGCAGCCAAGGACAGGGCGACACCATATATTTT
CASSQGQGDTIYF
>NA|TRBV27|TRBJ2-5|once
TGTGCCAGCAGCCCCCGCCCGACAGCCAGCCAAGAGACCCAGTACTTC
CASSPRPTASQETQYF
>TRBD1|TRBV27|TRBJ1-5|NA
TGTGCCAGCAGTTTATCAGGGGGCCATCAGCCCCAGCATTTT
CASSLSGGHQPQHF
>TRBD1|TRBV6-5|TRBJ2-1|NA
TGTGCCAGCAGTTACCGGGACAGGACCTACAATGAGCAGTTCTTC
CASSYRDRTYNEQFF
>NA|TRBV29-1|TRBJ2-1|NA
TGCAGCGTTGAACCTCCCCCCGAAACTAATGAGCAGTTCTTC
CSVEPPPETNEQFF
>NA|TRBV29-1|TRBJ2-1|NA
TGCAGCGTTCGTCTCTACAATGAGCAGTTCTTC
CSVRLYNEQFF
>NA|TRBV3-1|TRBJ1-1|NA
TGTGCCAGCAGCCAAGATGGAGGAAGTTTCACTGAAGCTTTCTTT
CASSQDGGSFTEAFF
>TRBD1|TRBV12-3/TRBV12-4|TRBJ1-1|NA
TGTGCCAGCAGTCTACAGGGGGCAGGGACAGCTTTCTTT
CASSLQGAGTAFF
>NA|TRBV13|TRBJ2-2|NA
TGTGCCAGCAGCCGGCGGGTCACGATCGGGGAGCTGTTTTTT
CASSRRVTIGELFF
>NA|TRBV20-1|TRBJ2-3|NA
TGCAGTCCCGGACCCACAGATACGCAGTATTTT
CSPGPTDTQYF
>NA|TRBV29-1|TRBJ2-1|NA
TGCAGCGTTGAAAGGTACGCCGAGCAGTTCTTC
CSVERYAEQFF
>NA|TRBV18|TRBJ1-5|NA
TGTGCCAGCTCACCACCGGGAGGATCGGGGCAGCCCCAGCATTTT
CASSPPGGSGQPQHF
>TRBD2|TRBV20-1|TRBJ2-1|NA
TGCAGTGCTAGGTGGCTAGCGGCCGTCAATGAGCAGTTCTTC
CSARWLAAVNEQFF
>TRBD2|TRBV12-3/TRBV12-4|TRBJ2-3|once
TGTGCCAGCAGTTTGTCCCTAGCGGGGGTCACAGATACGCAGTATTTT
CASSLSLAGVTDTQYF
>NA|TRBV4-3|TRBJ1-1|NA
TGCGCCAGCAGCCAAGATCTGACCCAGAACACTGAAGCTTTCTTT
CASSQDLTQNTEAFF
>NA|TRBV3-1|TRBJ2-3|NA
TGTGCCAGCAGCCTAAGCAGGTATGCAGATACGCGGTATTTT
CASSLSRYADTRYF
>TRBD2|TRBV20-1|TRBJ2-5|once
TGCAGTGCTCTCCGAGGGAGGGTGGGCTCCCAAGAGACCCAGTACTTC
CSALRGRVGSQETQYF
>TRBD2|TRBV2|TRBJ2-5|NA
TGTGCCAGCAGTGGGTCTAGCGGGAGGGCGGAGACCCAGTACTTC
CASSGSSGRAETQYF
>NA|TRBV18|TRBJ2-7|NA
TGTGCCAGCTCACAAGGGCGCCGCTCCTACGAGCAGTACTTC
CASSQGRRSYEQYF
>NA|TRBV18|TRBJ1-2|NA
TGTGCCAGCTCACTCACACAGGAAATGTATGGCTACACCTTC
CASSLTQEMYGYTF